The 10 T cell receptor delta chains given below trace back to one sample, sequenced in a study of Vδ1+ human thymocytes. Study results and caveats: In the thymus, TRG and TRD repertoires looked highly polyclonal with Gaussian CDR3 lengths.

Their cognate antigens are unknown. Sequences come from RNA converted to cDNA by reverse transcription. The CDR3 regions were amplified by multiplex PCR from V-gene primers to a constant-region primer. TCRdb redid the clone calls on the multiplex PCR reads with CATT. Among about 75,000 delta-chain clones listed, roughly a third were seen once. The source material was Vdelta1+ gamma-delta thymocytes from the thymus. Subset meaning: FACS-sorted CD3+ TCRalphabeta- TCRVdelta1+ TCRVdelta2- thymocytes. These receptors were collected from a boy in the first two years of life who had congenital heart surgery.

As concerns this clone: One end of the junction is discordant with germline, which a read error may explain. V gene TRDV1 combines with J gene TRDJ1, with 8 bases that match TRDD3. CDR3 size: 18 residues. The V gene's germline CDR1 is TSWWSYY and CDR2 QGS. CDR3: CALGERCRDWGYTDKVIF. CDR3 bases: TGTGCTCTTGGGGAACGCTGTCGGGACTGGGGGTACACCGATAAAGTCATCTTT.

Only a few counts were recorded for this clone. The chain couples TRDV1 to TRDJ1, with D possibly matching TRDD3 (5 bases). V was cut by 3 bases and J by 5 bases, with 19 bases left in between. The CDR3 has 16 residues. Germline loops: CDR1 TSWWSYY, CDR2 QGS. The CDR3 DNA sequence: TGTGCTCTTGGGGAGCCCCCATCGGCGACTGGAGATAAACTCATCTTT. This encodes CALGEPPSATGDKLIF.

About this clone itself: Germline and junction disagree at one end, which may indicate a read error. V usage is TRDV1 and J usage is TRDJ1; D not certain. The CDR3 totals 21 residues. Germline V gives CDR1 TSWWSYY, CDR2 QGS. The CDR3 spells CALGELEGPISYPSDTDKHIF. CDR3 DNA: TGTGCTCTTGGGGAACTAGAGGGCCCCATATCGTACCCCTCAGACACCGATAAACACATCTTT.

The chain combines TRDV1 with TRDJ1; D gene unclear. Trimming removed 0 bases at V and 0 bases at J, with 23 bases between. The CDR3 covers 20 residues. Germline CDR1 and CDR2: TSWWSYY and QGS. The DNA for the CDR3 is TGTGCTCTTGGGGAACTTTCCAAGTCCTTACTGCTTGACAACACCGATAAACTCATCTTT. It specifies CALGELSKSLLLDNTDKLIF.

This clone was seen more than once but under ten times. The gene calls are TRDV1 and TRDJ1; 13 nucleotides agree with TRDD3. This CDR3 has 27 amino acids. V trimming: 2 bases; J trimming: 0 bases; junction bases outside the gene matches: 33. Germline V CDR1 and CDR2: TSWWSYY, QGS. CDR3 nucleotides: TGTGCTCTTGGGGAAAAGCACCCCGATAACAACTGGGGGATACGGACCCACACCTCTGGTTACACCGATAAACTCATCTTT. Its translation is CALGEKHPDNNWGIRTHTSGYTDKLIF.

This chain joins TRDV1 and TRDJ1, with TRDD2 as a possible D gene (5 bases). CDR1 is TSWWSYY, CDR2 QGS, per germline. CDR3 length: 19 residues. Trimming left V 3 bases short and J 0 bases short, with 23 bases between. CDR3 bases: TGTGCTCTTGGGGACCTACTACGCCCATTGGCCTGGTACACCGATAAACTCATCTTT. Protein product: CALGDLLRPLAWYTDKLIF.

This sequence joins TRDV1 and TRDJ1, with TRDD3 matching 9 bases. Trimming took 0 bases from V and 0 from J; bases not matched to a gene: 20. Germline-derived CDR1 and CDR2 are TSWWSYY and QGS. CDR3 length equals 22 residues. The DNA of the CDR3 is TGTGCTCTTGGGGAACTCAGACCGGGGGATACTACGCGAACGGACGACACCGATAAACTCATCTTT. Its protein is CALGELRPGDTTRTDDTDKLIF.

The chain is built from TRDV1 and TRDJ1, with 7 bases fitting TRDD2. J was trimmed by 1 base and V by 3 bases; bases with no gene match: 11. From germline, CDR1 is TSWWSYY and CDR2 QGS. This CDR3 spans 17 amino acids. The CDR3 nucleotides are TGTGCTCTTGGGGACTTTCCTACAGTGGTGCCCACCGATAAACTCATCTTT. Amino acid sequence: CALGDFPTVVPTDKLIF.

The V gene is TRDV1, the J gene TRDJ1; D possibly corresponds to TRDD2 (7 bases). Trimming took off 2 bases at V and 0 bases at J, with 43 bases between the two ends. This CDR3 spans 26 amino acids. Germline V lookup: CDR1 TSWWSYY, CDR2 QGS. In DNA form, the CDR3 reads TGTGCTCTTGGGGAATCCACTAATACGGCCTTCCTGACCTACTGGGTGATACCCCGGTACACCGATAAACTCATCTTT. Its translation: CALGESTNTAFLTYWVIPRYTDKLIF.

In its sample, this clone was seen a few times. V is TRDV1 and J is TRDJ1, with 8 bases matching TRDD3. CDR3 length equals 21 residues. Looked up from germline, CDR1 is TSWWSYY and CDR2 is QGS. V was clipped by 2 bases and J by 1 base; unmatched bases: 21. The CDR3 region has the DNA TGTGCTCTTGGGGAAGGATCTCTACCCCTACTGGGGGGGGTCGGCACCGATAAACTCATCTTT. This gives the protein CALGEGSLPLLGGVGTDKLIF.